The 21 T cell receptor beta chains in this list originate from one sample, sequenced in a study of cytomegalovirus exposure and HLA in healthy donors. The PCR was carried out with 60 Vbeta primers and 13 Jbeta primers. TCRdb's copy holds only in-frame clones and misses some; the assay was immunoSEQ multiplex PCR. The sample lists fewer than 150,000 clones; approximately 83% were seen once. Sequencing was done on a sample of PBMCs. The source is a male donor in good health and CMV-seronegative.

This chain links TRBV5-6 with TRBJ2-5; tentatively, D is TRBD1 (5 bases). This CDR3 has 15 residues. Germline V CDR1 and CDR2: SGHDT, YYEEEE. With 0 bases removed from V and 11 bases from J, the gap between germline ends came to 20 bases. CDR3 region: CASSLDGQGLHEQYF. The CDR3 DNA follows: TGTGCCAGCAGCTTGGACGGACAAGGGCTTCATGAGCAGTACTTC. Looking up the rest from reference TRBV5-6 and TRBJ2-5 gives the full variable domain: DAGVTQSPTHLIKTRGQQVTLRCSPKSGHDTVSWYQQALGQGPQFIFQYYEEEERQRGNFPDRFSGHQFPNYSSELNVNALLLGDSALYLCASSLDGQGLHEQYFGPGTRLLVL.

The chain joins TRBV6-4 to TRBJ2-3; 8 positions agree with TRBD2. The V segment lost 6 bases and the J segment 1 base; nucleotides outside the gene matches: 3. In germline, CDR1 is MRHNA, CDR2 SNTAGT. This CDR3 comprises 14 residues. CDR3 nucleotide sequence: TGTGCCAGCAGGAAAGCGGGAGGCACAGATACGCAGTATTTT. Protein sequence: CASRKAGGTDTQYF.

This chain connects TRBV9 to TRBJ2-7; 11 nucleotides align to TRBD2. CDR3 length: 16 amino acids. Germline CDR1 and CDR2: SGDLS and YYNGEE. V lost 0 bases and J lost 3; bases outside the gene matches: 5. The CDR3 reads CASSVGGTSGNYEQYF. The CDR3 nucleotides are TGTGCCAGCAGCGTAGGAGGGACTAGCGGAAACTACGAGCAGTACTTC.

The V and J genes are TRBV5-4 and TRBJ2-3, with D possibly TRBD1 on 5 matching bases. The germline V gene has CDR1 SGHNT and CDR2 YYREEE (reference sequence). V was shortened by 3 bases and J by 3 bases, with 11 bases between the two germline ends. This CDR3 region has 14 residues. The CDR3 here is CASSSRSGTDTQYF. The DNA of the CDR3 is TGTGCCAGCAGCTCCCGGTCAGGGACAGATACGCAGTATTTT.

The V call is TRBV6-5, the J call TRBJ2-1; D is ambiguous. V was trimmed by 0 bases and J by 7 bases, leaving 13 bases between them. CDR1 is MNHEY, CDR2 SVGAGI, per germline. The CDR3 totals 15 residues. CDR3 nucleotide sequence: TGTGCCAGCAGTTACTCGACTGGTTATGGTAATGAGCAGTTCTTC. Amino acid sequence: CASSYSTGYGNEQFF.

V usage is TRBV7-9 and J usage is TRBJ2-6; 7 positions agree with TRBD2. V dropped 5 bases and J dropped 0; count of bases not matched to a gene: 13. CDR3 size: 19 residues. Germline values: CDR1 SEHNR, CDR2 FQNEAQ (reference sequence). Here the CDR3 DNA reads TGTGCCAGCAGCCCCCGTAAAGCGGGACTCAGCTCTGGGGCCAACGTCCTGACTTTC. Translating gives CASSPRKAGLSSGANVLTF. The full variable domain, rest sourced from reference TRBV7-9 and TRBJ2-6, is DTGVSQNPRHKITKRGQNVTFRCDPISEHNRLYWYRQTLGQGPEFLTYFQNEAQLEKSRLLSDRFSAERPKGSFSTLEIQRTEQGDSAMYLCASSPRKAGLSSGANVLTFGAGSRLTVL.

The V call is TRBV29-1, the J call TRBJ2-3; no definite D call. The length of the CDR3 is 10 residues. The germline CDR1 and CDR2 sequences are SQVTM and ANQGSEA. V was shortened by 1 base and J by 10 bases, with 6 bases between the two germline ends. Written as DNA, the CDR3 is TGCAGCGTTGAAGTCCGTCCGCAGTATTTT. This codes for CSVEVRPQYF.

The chain is built from TRBV6-4 and TRBJ1-1; TRBD1 aligns across 11 bases. Trimming removed 3 bases from V and 0 bases from J; junction bases left unmatched: 6. This CDR3 is 17 amino acids long. The germline V gene encodes CDR1 MRHNA and CDR2 SNTAGT. For the CDR3, the DNA is TGTGCCAGCAGTGAAGGGACAGGGGGTTACCTGAACACTGAAGCTTTCTTT. Protein: CASSEGTGGYLNTEAFF.

The rearrangement uses TRBV27 and TRBJ1-4; tentatively, D is TRBD1 (6 bases). Germline CDR1 is MNHEY and CDR2 is SMNVEV (reference sequence). With 5 bases removed from V and 8 bases from J, the gap between germline ends came to 15 bases. The CDR3 runs to 14 residues. The CDR3 loop reads CASSPTGIREKLFF. The CDR3 bases are TGTGCCAGCAGTCCTACAGGGATCAGGGAAAAACTGTTTTTT. Full variable domain (outside the CDR3, taken from reference TRBV27 and TRBJ1-4): EAQVTQNPRYLITVTGKKLTVTCSQNMNHEYMSWYRQDPGLGLRQIYYSMNVEVTDKGDVPEGYKVSRKEKRNFPLILESPSPNQTSLYFCASSPTGIREKLFFGSGTQLSVL.

The J gene is TRBJ1-2, the V gene TRBV19; 8 bases are a match to TRBD1. With 1 base clipped from V and 14 bases from J, the junction kept 9 bases outside the gene matches. Per germline, CDR1 LNHDA and CDR2 SQIVND (reference sequence). This CDR3 has 13 residues. The chain's CDR3 is CASSIGTGTILTF. For the CDR3, the DNA is TGTGCCAGTAGTATAGGGACAGGGACAATCTTAACCTTC.

This chain uses TRBV29-1 with TRBJ2-7; 13 bases are a match to TRBD2. The CDR3 is 15 residues long. V lost 6 bases to trimming and J lost 1 base; unmatched junction nucleotides: 6. Germline CDR1 reads SQVTM; CDR2 reads ANQGSEA. CDR3 residues: CSVAGLAGVSYEQYF. CDR3 in DNA: TGCAGCGTCGCCGGACTAGCGGGAGTTTCCTACGAGCAGTACTTC.

The chain has TRBV30 and TRBJ2-7; 10 bases align to TRBD1. The J segment lost 5 bases and the V segment lost 5 bases, leaving 9 bases of the junction unmatched. Germline V gene sequence: CDR1 GTSNPN, CDR2 SVGIG (reference sequence). This CDR3 spans 14 amino acids. CDR3 DNA sequence: TGTGCCTGGGGTGCGACAGGGGGCGGAAACGAGCAGTACTTC. This encodes CAWGATGGGNEQYF.

This clone was observed a single time. The gene calls are TRBV7-6 and TRBJ2-7; perhaps TRBD1 as D (6 bases). Germline V gene sequence: CDR1 SGHVS, CDR2 FNYEAQ. The CDR3 has 15 amino acids. V lost 1 base and J lost 6, with 16 bases in between. Written as DNA, the CDR3 is TGTGCCAGCAGCTTAGGGAAACAGGGAACGCTCGAGCAGTACTTC. Protein: CASSLGKQGTLEQYF.

The chain is built from TRBV2 and TRBJ2-5; D not resolved. The CDR3 spans 12 residues. In germline, CDR1 is SNHLY, CDR2 FYNNEI. Trimming took off 4 bases at V and 2 bases at J, with 5 bases between the two ends. The CDR3 protein is CASSAEQETQYF. CDR3 sequence (DNA): TGTGCCAGCAGTGCGGAGCAAGAGACCCAGTACTTC.

This clone was observed once. This sequence joins TRBV5-4 and TRBJ2-6; D may be TRBD1 (6 bases). This CDR3 has 16 residues. V was cut by 3 bases and J by 0 bases, with 10 bases left in between. Germline V gene data show CDR1 as SGHNT and CDR2 as YYREEE (reference sequence). The CDR3 DNA follows: TGTGCCAGCAGCTGGGACACCAACTCTGGGGCCAACGTCCTGACTTTC. Protein sequence: CASSWDTNSGANVLTF.

The genes are TRBV7-9 and TRBJ2-7, with D hard to call. The V end was cut by 3 bases, the J end by 2 bases, with 2 bases between. CDR3 length equals 11 residues. Germline V lookup: CDR1 SEHNR, CDR2 FQNEAQ (reference sequence). CDR3 amino acids: CASSFTYEQYF. Written as DNA, the CDR3 is TGTGCCAGCAGCTTTACCTACGAGCAGTACTTC.

J is TRBJ2-7 and V is TRBV4-3; TRBD1 agrees at 8 bases. The germline V gene encodes CDR1 LGHNA and CDR2 YSLEER. CDR3 length: 15 amino acids. With V trimmed by 0 bases and J by 4 bases, 5 bases remained unmatched. The CDR3, as DNA: TGCGCCAGCAGCCAAGATCAGGGGGCGGGTTACGAGCAGTACTTC. Translation gives CASSQDQGAGYEQYF.

For the CDR3, the DNA is TGTGCCAGCACCGTGGGCGGGAGGACAGATACGCAGTATTTT. This sequence encodes CASTVGGRTDTQYF. This chain joins TRBV11-2 and TRBJ2-3; the match to TRBD2 covers 8 bases. Germline trimming cut 7 bases from V and 3 bases from J; bases unmatched to any gene: 6. CDR3 length: 14 amino acids. CDR1 and CDR2 from the germline V gene are SGHAT and FQNNGV.

This chain's CDR3 is CSVLEGVGEQFF. The CDR3, as DNA: TGCAGCGTTTTGGAGGGCGTTGGTGAGCAGTTCTTC. The chain recombines TRBV29-1 with TRBJ2-1, with a possible D match to TRBD2 (6 bases). V was clipped by 5 bases and J by 9 bases, with 14 bases between them. This CDR3 is built from 12 residues. In germline, CDR1 is SQVTM, CDR2 ANQGSEA.

The rearrangement links TRBV5-6 to TRBJ2-5, with TRBD2 as a possible D gene (6 bases). The V gene lost 5 bases and the J gene lost 9 bases, with 23 bases spanning the gap. CDR1 is SGHDT and CDR2 is YYEEEE in the germline V gene. CDR3 size: 15 residues. CDR3: CASRSLAQRTWAQYF. In DNA form, the CDR3 reads TGTGCCAGCAGATCACTAGCCCAAAGGACCTGGGCCCAGTACTTC.

The CDR3 DNA reads TGCGCCAGCAGCCAAGACAGGGAAATCTACGAGCAGTACTTC. This gives the protein CASSQDREIYEQYF. The chain joins TRBV4-3 to TRBJ2-7; weak D call: TRBD1 (5 bases). Germline V gene sequence: CDR1 LGHNA, CDR2 YSLEER. This CDR3 region has 14 residues. Trimming took off 0 bases at V and 3 bases at J, with 9 bases between the two ends.